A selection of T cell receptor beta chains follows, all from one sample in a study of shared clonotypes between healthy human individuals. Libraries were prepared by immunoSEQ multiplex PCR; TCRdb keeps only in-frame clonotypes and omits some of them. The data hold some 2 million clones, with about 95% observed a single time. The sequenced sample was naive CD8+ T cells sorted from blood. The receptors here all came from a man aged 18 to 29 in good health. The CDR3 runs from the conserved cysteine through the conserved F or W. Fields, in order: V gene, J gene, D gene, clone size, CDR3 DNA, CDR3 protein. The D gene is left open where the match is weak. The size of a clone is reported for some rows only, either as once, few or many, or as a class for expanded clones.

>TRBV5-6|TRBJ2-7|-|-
TGTGCCAGCAGTGAGCGGAGGCAGGGATCCTACGAGCAGTACTTC
CASSERRQGSYEQYF
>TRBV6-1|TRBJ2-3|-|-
TGTGCCAGCAGTGAAGGCACAGATACGCAGTATTTT
CASSEGTDTQYF
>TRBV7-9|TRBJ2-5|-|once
TGTGCCAGCAGCTTAGATAGCCTGCCTGCTCAGTACTTC
CASSLDSLPAQYF
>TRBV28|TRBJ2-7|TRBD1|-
TGTGCCAGCAGTATCCGGGACAGGGTCCACGAGCAGTACTTC
CASSIRDRVHEQYF
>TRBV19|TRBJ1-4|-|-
TGTGCCAGTAGTAATAGGGAGGAGGGGAGTGAAAAACTGTTTTTT
CASSNREEGSEKLFF
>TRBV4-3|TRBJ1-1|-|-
TGCGCCAGCAGCCAAGTTATAGGGTCAGACACTGAAGCTTTCTTT
CASSQVIGSDTEAFF
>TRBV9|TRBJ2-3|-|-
TGTGCCAGCAGCGTAGACGGCAGGGAAACAGATACGCAGTATTTT
CASSVDGRETDTQYF
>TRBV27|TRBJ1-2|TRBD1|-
TGTGCCAGCAGTCGAGTCGGGACAGGGGATAGGGGTGGCTACACCTTC
CASSRVGTGDRGGYTF
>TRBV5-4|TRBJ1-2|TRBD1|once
TGTGCCAGCAGCGCCTCCGGGACAGGGTCATATGGCTACACCTTC
CASSASGTGSYGYTF
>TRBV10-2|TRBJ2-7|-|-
TGCGCCAGCAGCCCCGAGGTCGCCCGCTACGAGCAGTACTTC
CASSPEVARYEQYF
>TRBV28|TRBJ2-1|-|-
TGTGCCAGCAGTTTAACCCCCTCATCGTCGCGGTTCTTC
CASSLTPSSSRFF
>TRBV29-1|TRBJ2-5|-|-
TGCAGCGTTGAAGTAGGCCTACAAGAGACCCAGTACTTC
CSVEVGLQETQYF
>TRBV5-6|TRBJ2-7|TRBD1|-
TGTGCCAGCAGCTTGGCCGGGGCAGGGGGCGTACACGAGCAGTACTTC
CASSLAGAGGVHEQYF
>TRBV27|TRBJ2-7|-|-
TGTGCCAGCAGTTTGGCCAGGGACTACGAGCAGTACTTC
CASSLARDYEQYF
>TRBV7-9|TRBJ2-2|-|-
TGTGCCAGCAACAAACTCGGTGAAGGGTTGACCGGGGAGCTGTTTTTT
CASNKLGEGLTGELFF
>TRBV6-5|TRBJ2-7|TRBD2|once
TGTGCCAGCAGTTACGCTAGCGGGGTTGAGCAGTACTTC
CASSYASGVEQYF
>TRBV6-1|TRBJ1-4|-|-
TGTGCCAGCAGTGAATACCTGGGTAATGAAAAACTGTTTTTT
CASSEYLGNEKLFF
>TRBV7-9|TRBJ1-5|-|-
TGTGCCAGCAGCTTAGATCCAGGGACGGGCAATCAGCCCCAGCATTTT
CASSLDPGTGNQPQHF
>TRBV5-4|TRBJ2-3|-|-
TGTGCCAGCAGCCCCGGACAGACCCCAGATACGCAGTATTTT
CASSPGQTPDTQYF
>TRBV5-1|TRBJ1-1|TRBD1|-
TGCGCCAGCAGCTTGGACAGGGGGCCTGAAGCTTTCTTT
CASSLDRGPEAFF
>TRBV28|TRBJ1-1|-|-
TGTGCCAGCAGTTTCGCCCCTTTGGGAAACACTGAAGCTTTCTTT
CASSFAPLGNTEAFF
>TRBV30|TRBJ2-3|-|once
TGTGCCTGGAGTTCAGTCACAGATACGCAGTATTTT
CAWSSVTDTQYF
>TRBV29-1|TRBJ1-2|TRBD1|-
TGCAGCGTTGAAAACAGGGGGGATGGCTACACCTTC
CSVENRGDGYTF
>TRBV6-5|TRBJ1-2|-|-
TGTGCCAGCAGTTACGAGGGGCATGGCTACACCTTC
CASSYEGHGYTF
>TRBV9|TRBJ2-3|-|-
TGTGCCAGCAGCGTAGCTTCTGGGGGCTTAGATACGCAGTATTTT
CASSVASGGLDTQYF
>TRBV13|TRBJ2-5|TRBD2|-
TGTGCCAGCAGCTTAAGCCCACAAGGCGGGGGCCAAGAGACCCAGTACTTC
CASSLSPQGGGQETQYF
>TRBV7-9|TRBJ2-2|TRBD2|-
TGTGCCAGCATCTCGGACCAGCGGGAGACCGGGGAGCTGTTTTTT
CASISDQRETGELFF
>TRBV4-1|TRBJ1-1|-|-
TGCGCCAGCAGCCGGACCGACCTGACTGAAGCTTTCTTT
CASSRTDLTEAFF
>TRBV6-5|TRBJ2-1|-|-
TGTGCCAGCAGTTACGGGGGGCCCAACGAAGAGCAGTTCTTC
CASSYGGPNEEQFF
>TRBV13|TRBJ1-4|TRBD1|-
TGTGCCAGCAGCCCATCGGACAGGGGGCAAAAACTGTTTTTT
CASSPSDRGQKLFF
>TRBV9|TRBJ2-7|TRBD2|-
TGTGCCAGCAGCAGGAGCGGGGGGGACGAGCAGTACTTC
CASSRSGGDEQYF
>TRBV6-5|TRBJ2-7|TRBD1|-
TGTGCCACCCTCCGTATGACAGGGACCTACGAGCAGTACTTC
CATLRMTGTYEQYF
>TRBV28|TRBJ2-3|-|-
TGTGCCAGCAGTTTAGGGGCGGGGCCCACAGATACGCAGTATTTT
CASSLGAGPTDTQYF
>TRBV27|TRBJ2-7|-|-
TGTGCCAGCAGTCCCTTTTTGGGAAACCGGTTCGAGCAGTACTTC
CASSPFLGNRFEQYF
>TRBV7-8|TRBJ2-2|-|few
TGTGCCAGCAGCCAGGTTGTGAACACCGGGGAGCTGTTTTTT
CASSQVVNTGELFF
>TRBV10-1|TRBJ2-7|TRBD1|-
TGCGCCAGCAGTGAGTCGGCGGACAGGGCGAGCTCCTACGAGCAGTACTTC
CASSESADRASSYEQYF
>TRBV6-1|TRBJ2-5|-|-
TGTGCCAGCATCGGGGGCCGGAACCTCGGGACCCAGTACTTC
CASIGGRNLGTQYF
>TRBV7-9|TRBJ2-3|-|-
TGTGCCAGCAGTTTTAGCGGAGATACGCAGTATTTT
CASSFSGDTQYF
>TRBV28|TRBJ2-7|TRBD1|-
TGTGCCAGCAGTTTCACCGGGACAGTCTACGAGCAGTACTTC
CASSFTGTVYEQYF
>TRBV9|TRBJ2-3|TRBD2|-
TGTGCCAGCAGCGGACACAGCGGGGGGAGCACAGATACGCAGTATTTT
CASSGHSGGSTDTQYF
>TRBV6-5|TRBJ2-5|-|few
TGTGCCAGCAGTTTCGGGGGCCGCTCGGCCCAGTACTTC
CASSFGGRSAQYF
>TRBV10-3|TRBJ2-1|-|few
TGTGCCATCAGTGTGACTTTATCTGAGCAGTTCTTC
CAISVTLSEQFF
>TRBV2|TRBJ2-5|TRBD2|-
TGTGCCAGCAGTGAAATGGGACTAGCGGTAGAGACCCAGTACTTC
CASSEMGLAVETQYF
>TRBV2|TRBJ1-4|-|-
TGTGCCAGCAGGGGGCAGGGTGAAAAACTGTTTTTT
CASRGQGEKLFF
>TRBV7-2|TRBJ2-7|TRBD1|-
TGTGCCAGCAGCTCCCCCGGGACAGGGGACGAGCAGTACTTC
CASSSPGTGDEQYF
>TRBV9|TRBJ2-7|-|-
TGTGCCAGCAGCGTAGAAGCGAGCTCCTACGAGCAGTACTTC
CASSVEASSYEQYF
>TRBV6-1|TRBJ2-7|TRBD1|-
TGTGCCACCCGACAGGGAGCGGCCTACGAGCAGTACTTC
CATRQGAAYEQYF
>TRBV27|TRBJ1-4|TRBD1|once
TGTGCCAGCAGTTCCGCAGGGGGCGCTTTTGAAAAACTGTTTTTT
CASSSAGGAFEKLFF
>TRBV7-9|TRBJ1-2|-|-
TGTGCCAGCAGCTTAGGAGAGGGGGATGGCTACACCTTC
CASSLGEGDGYTF
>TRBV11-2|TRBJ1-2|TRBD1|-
TGTGCCAGCAGCTTAATTTCGGGAGGACAGGGGGATGGCTACACCTTC
CASSLISGGQGDGYTF
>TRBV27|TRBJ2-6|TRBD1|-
TGTGCCAGCACCTTGACAGGGGGCGCTGGGGCCAACGTCCTGACTTTC
CASTLTGGAGANVLTF
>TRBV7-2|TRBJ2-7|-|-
TGTGCCAGCAGCTTTAGCCTAGGACACTACGAGCAGTACTTC
CASSFSLGHYEQYF
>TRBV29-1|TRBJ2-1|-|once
TGCAGCGTTGTGGTTGGGGTAAGCTCCTACAATGAGCAGTTCTTC
CSVVVGVSSYNEQFF
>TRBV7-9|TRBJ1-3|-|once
TGTGCCAGCAGCTCAGGCCCGAGCTCTGGAAACACCATATATTTT
CASSSGPSSGNTIYF
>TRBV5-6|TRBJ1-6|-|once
TGTGCCAGCAGCCCGGGGGCTCGACGGAGCTCCTATAATTCACCCCTCCACTTT
CASSPGARRSSYNSPLHF
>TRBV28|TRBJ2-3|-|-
TGTGCCAGCAGTTTATTATCCAGTAGCCCTAGCACAGATACGCAGTATTTT
CASSLLSSSPSTDTQYF
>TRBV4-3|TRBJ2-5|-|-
TGCGCCAGCAGCCGCGACAGTGAAGAGACCCAGTACTTC
CASSRDSEETQYF